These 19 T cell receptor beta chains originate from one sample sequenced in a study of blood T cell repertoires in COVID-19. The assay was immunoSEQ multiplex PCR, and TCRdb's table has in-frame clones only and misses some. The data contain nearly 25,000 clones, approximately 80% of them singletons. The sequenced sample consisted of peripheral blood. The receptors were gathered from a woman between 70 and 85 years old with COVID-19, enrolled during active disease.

Here the CDR3 reads CASSAAGVSEAFF. As DNA, the CDR3 is TGTGCCAGCAGCGCCGCAGGGGTTTCTGAAGCTTTCTTT. The rearrangement uses TRBV9 and TRBJ1-1; TRBD1 might be the D (6 bases). CDR1 and CDR2 from the germline V gene are SGDLS and YYNGEE. The V end was cut by 3 bases, the J end by 6 bases, with 12 bases between. This CDR3 has 13 residues. The complete variable domain, with remaining parts taken from reference TRBV9 and TRBJ1-1, reads DSGVTQTPKHLITATGQRVTLRCSPRSGDLSVYWYQQSLDQGLQFLIQYYNGEERAKGNILERFSAQQFPDLHSELNLSSLELGDSALYFCASSAAGVSEAFFGQGTRLTVV.

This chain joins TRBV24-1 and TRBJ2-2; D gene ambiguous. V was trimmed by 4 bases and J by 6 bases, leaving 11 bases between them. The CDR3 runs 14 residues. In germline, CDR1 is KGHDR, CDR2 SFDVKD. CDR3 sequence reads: CATSDQQVAGELFF. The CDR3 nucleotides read TGTGCCACCAGTGACCAACAAGTGGCCGGGGAGCTGTTTTTT.

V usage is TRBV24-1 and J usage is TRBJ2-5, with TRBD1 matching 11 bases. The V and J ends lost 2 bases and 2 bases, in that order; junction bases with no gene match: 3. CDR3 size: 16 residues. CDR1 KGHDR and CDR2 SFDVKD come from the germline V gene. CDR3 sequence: CATSDWGDRGQETQYF. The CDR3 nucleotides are TGTGCCACCAGTGATTGGGGGGACAGGGGGCAAGAGACCCAGTACTTC.

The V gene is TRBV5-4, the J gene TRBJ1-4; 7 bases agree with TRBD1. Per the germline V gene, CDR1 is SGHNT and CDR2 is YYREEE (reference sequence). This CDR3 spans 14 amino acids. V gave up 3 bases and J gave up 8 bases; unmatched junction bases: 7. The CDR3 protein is CASSSRDSGEKLFF. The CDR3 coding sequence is TGTGCCAGCAGCTCGCGGGACAGTGGAGAAAAACTGTTTTTT.

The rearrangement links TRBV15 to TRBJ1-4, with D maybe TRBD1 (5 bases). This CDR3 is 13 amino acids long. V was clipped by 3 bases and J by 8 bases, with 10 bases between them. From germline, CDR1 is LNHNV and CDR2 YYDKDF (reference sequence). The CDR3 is CATSRGRGEKLFF. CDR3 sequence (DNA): TGTGCCACCAGCAGGGGGCGAGGAGAAAAACTGTTTTTT.

CDR3 residues: CASSYSQDQPQHF. In DNA, the CDR3 is TGTGCCAGCAGTTACTCACAGGATCAGCCCCAGCATTTT. V and J are TRBV6-5 and TRBJ1-5; possibly TRBD1 for D (5 bases). The CDR3 spans 13 residues. Germline V gene data show CDR1 as MNHEY and CDR2 as SVGAGI. Trimming removed 0 bases at V and 5 bases at J, with 5 bases between.

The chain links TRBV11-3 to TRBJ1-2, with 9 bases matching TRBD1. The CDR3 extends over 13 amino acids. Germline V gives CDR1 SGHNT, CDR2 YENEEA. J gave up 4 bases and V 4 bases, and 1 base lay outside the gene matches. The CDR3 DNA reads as TGTGCCAGCAGCTCGACAGGGGGCTATGGCTACACCTTC. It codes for CASSSTGGYGYTF.

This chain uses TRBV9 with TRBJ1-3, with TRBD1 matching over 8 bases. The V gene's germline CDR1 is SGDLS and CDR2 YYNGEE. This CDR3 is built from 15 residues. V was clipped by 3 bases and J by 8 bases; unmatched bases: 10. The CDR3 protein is CASSDDRGSGDTIYF. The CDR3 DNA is TGTGCCAGCAGCGACGACAGGGGAAGCGGGGACACCATATATTTT.

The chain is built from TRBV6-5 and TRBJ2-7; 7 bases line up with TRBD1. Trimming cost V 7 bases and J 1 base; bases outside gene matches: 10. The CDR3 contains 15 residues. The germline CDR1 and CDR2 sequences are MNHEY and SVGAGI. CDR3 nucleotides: TGTGCCAGCAAAAACCGGGACAGTAATTCCTACGAGCAGTACTTC. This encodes CASKNRDSNSYEQYF.

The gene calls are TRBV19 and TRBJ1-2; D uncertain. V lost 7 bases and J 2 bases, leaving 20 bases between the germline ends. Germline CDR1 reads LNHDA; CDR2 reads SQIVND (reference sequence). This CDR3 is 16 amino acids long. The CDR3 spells CASTIGFGRENYGYTF. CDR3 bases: TGTGCCAGTACTATTGGGTTCGGGCGGGAGAACTATGGCTACACCTTC.

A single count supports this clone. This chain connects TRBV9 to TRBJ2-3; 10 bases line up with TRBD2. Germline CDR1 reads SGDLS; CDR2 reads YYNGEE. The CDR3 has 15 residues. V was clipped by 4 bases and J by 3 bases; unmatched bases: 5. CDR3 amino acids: CASSRASGGTDTQYF. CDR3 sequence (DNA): TGTGCCAGCAGCCGGGCTAGCGGGGGAACAGATACGCAGTATTTT.

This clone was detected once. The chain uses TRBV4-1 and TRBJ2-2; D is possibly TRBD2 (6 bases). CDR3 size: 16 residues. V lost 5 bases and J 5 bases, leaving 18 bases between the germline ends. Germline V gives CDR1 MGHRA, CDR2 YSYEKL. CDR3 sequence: CASSGGVAERTGELFF. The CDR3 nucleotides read TGCGCCAGCAGCGGCGGGGTAGCGGAGAGAACCGGGGAGCTGTTTTTT.

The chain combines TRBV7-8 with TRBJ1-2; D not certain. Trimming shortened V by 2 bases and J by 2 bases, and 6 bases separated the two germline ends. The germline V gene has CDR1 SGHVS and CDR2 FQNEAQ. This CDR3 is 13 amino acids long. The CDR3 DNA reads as TGTGCCAGCAGCTTAAACAGAAACTATGGCTACACCTTC. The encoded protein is CASSLNRNYGYTF.

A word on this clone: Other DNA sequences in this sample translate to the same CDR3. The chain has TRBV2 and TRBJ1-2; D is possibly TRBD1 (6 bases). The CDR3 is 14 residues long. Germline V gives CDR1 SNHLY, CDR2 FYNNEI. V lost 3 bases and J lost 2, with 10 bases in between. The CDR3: CASSDRGTNYGYTF. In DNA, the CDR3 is TGTGCCAGCAGTGACAGGGGAACGAACTATGGCTACACCTTC.

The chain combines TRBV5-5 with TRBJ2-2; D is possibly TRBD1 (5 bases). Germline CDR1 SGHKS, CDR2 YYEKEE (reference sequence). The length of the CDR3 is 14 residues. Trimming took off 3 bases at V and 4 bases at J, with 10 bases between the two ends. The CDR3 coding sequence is TGTGCCAGCAGCTCCTTACAGGCCACCGGGGAGCTGTTTTTT. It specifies CASSSLQATGELFF.

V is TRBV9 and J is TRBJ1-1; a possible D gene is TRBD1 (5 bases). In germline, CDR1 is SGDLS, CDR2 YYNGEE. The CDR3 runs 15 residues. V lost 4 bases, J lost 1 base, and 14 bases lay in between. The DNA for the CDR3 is TGTGCCAGCAGCTCCAGTCGACAGCGGAACACTGAAGCTTTCTTT. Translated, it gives CASSSSRQRNTEAFF.

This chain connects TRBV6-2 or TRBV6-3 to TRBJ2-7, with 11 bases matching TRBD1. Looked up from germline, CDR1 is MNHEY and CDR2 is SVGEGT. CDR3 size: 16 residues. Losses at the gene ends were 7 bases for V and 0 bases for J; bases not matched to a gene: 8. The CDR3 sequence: CASTPRGQGVSYEQYF. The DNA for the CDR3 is TGTGCCAGCACCCCACGGGGACAGGGGGTCTCCTACGAGCAGTACTTC.

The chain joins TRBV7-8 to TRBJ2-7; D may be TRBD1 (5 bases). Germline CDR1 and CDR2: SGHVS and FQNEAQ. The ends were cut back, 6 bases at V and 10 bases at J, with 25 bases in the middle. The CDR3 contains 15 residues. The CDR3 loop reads CASRPNAMSGQQQYV. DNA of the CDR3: TGTGCCAGCAGACCTAACGCTATGTCAGGGCAGCAACAGTACGTC.

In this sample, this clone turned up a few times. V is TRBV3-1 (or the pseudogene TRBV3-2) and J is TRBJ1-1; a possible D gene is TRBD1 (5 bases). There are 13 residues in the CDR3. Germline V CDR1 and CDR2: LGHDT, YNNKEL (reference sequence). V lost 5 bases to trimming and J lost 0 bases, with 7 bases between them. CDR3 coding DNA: TGTGCCAGCAGCGCCAGGGTGAACACTGAAGCTTTCTTT. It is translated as CASSARVNTEAFF.